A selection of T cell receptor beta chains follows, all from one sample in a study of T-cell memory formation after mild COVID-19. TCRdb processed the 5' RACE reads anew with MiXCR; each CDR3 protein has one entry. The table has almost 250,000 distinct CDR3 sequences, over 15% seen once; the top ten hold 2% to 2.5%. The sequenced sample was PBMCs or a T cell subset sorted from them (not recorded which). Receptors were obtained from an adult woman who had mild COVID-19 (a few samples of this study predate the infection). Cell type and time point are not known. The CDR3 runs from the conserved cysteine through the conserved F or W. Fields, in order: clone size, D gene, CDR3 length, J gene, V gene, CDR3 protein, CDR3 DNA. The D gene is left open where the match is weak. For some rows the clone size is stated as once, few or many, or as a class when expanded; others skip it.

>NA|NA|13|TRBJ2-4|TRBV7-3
CASSLNRENIQYF
TGTGCCAGCAGCTTAAACAGGGAAAACATTCAGTACTTC
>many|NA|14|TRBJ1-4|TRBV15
CATSREIGGEKLFF
TGTGCCACCAGCAGAGAAATTGGTGGGGAAAAACTGTTTTTT
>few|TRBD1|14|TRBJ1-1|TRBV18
CASSLDREVTEAFF
TGTGCCAGCTCCCTGGACAGGGAGGTCACTGAAGCTTTCTTT
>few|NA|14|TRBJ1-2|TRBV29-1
CSVEVPATWGGYTF
TGCAGCGTTGAGGTTCCGGCAACCTGGGGTGGCTACACCTTC
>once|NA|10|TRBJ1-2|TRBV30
CAAGMHGYTF
TGTGCCGCAGGGATGCATGGCTACACCTTC
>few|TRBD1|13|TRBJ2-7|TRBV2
CASKNRGPYEQYF
TGTGCCAGCAAAAACAGGGGGCCCTACGAGCAGTACTTC
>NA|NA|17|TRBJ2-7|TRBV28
CASSTPARPTGSYEQYF
TGTGCCAGCAGTACCCCAGCGCGGCCAACCGGTTCCTACGAGCAGTACTTC
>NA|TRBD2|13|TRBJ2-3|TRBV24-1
CATGGGGTDTQYF
TGTGCCACCGGCGGGGGGGGCACAGATACGCAGTATTTT
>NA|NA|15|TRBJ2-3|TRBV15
CATSTTPGNTDTQYF
TGTGCCACCAGCACGACCCCAGGGAACACAGATACGCAGTATTTT
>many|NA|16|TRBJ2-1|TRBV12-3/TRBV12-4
CASSDIPAGSYNEQFF
TGTGCCAGCAGTGATATCCCAGCAGGCTCCTACAATGAGCAGTTCTTC
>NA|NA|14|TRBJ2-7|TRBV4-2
CASSQDSGSYEQYF
TGTGCCAGCAGCCAAGATTCAGGGAGTTACGAGCAGTACTTC
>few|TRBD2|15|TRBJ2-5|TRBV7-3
CASSPFVGGRETQYF
TGTGCCAGCAGCCCCTTTGTCGGGGGGAGGGAGACCCAGTACTTC
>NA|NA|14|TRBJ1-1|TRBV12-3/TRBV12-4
CASTLSRAGTEAFF
TGTGCCAGCACCCTAAGCCGGGCGGGAACTGAAGCTTTCTTT